This T cell receptor beta chain appears in the sequencing data of a study of CD8+CD57+ T cells in acquired aplastic anemia. Study-wide context: Sorted CD4+ and CD8+ cells yielded 3 to 3.5 ug of DNA on average. Healthy donors yielded around 10 million CD4+ cell reads on average.

This CDR3 contains 15 residues. CDR1 SGHAT and CDR2 FQNNGV come from the germline V gene. The germline V and J ends were trimmed by 0 bases and 9 bases, with 15 bases remaining between them. This clonotype was counted many times. TCR beta VDJ and CDR3 profiling used genomic DNA as template. Each CDR3 protein gets one entry after TCRdb re-called the reads with MiXCR. In the table there are fewer than 200,000 distinct CDR3 sequences, around 45% of which are singletons. The receptor was isolated from a human donor in good health. Sequencing was carried out using sorted CD4+, CD8+, or CD8+CD57+ T cells (not recorded which) from PBMCs. The J gene is TRBJ2-1, the V gene TRBV11-2; no definite D call. The CDR3: CASSLEPAKTGEQFF. The DNA for the CDR3 is TGTGCCAGCAGCTTAGAACCAGCTAAGACGGGTGAGCAGTTCTTC.